These T cell receptor beta chains were read from a single sample in a study of CD8+ T cells in alopecia areata. Data came from immunoSEQ multiplex PCR; TCRdb stores just in-frame clones and leaves some out. The sample lists some 150,000 clones, around 50% occurring once. The sequenced sample was CD4+ T cells sorted from blood, obtained at week 0. These receptors originate from a human donor with alopecia areata. Both conserved end residues are part of each CDR3. Each record gives: CDR3 DNA, CDR3 protein, V gene, J gene, clone size, D gene. A D gene is named only where the DNA matches it firmly. Size values are once, few and many counts, or a class for expanded clones, and some rows have none.

CDR3 DNA: TGTGCCAGCAGGGGGAGCGAGCAGTACTTC
CDR3 protein: CASRGSEQYF
V gene: TRBV25-1
J gene: TRBJ2-7
clone size: NA
D gene: NA

CDR3 DNA: TGCGCCAGCAGCCTTTGGGGGGCAGGCAATGAGCAGTTCTTC
CDR3 protein: CASSLWGAGNEQFF
V gene: TRBV5-1
J gene: TRBJ2-1
clone size: few
D gene: NA

CDR3 DNA: TGTGCCTGGAGTGTATGGGGGCGGAGGCTGTTTTTT
CDR3 protein: CAWSVWGRRLFF
V gene: TRBV30
J gene: TRBJ1-4
clone size: few
D gene: NA

CDR3 DNA: TGCGCCAGCAGCCAAGATCCCCCGAAGGCAGGGTATCAGCCCCAGCATTTT
CDR3 protein: CASSQDPPKAGYQPQHF
V gene: TRBV4-3
J gene: TRBJ1-5
clone size: few
D gene: NA

CDR3 DNA: TGTGCCAGCAGCTACGGGGGGGGCCCCCTCCACTTT
CDR3 protein: CASSYGGGPLHF
V gene: TRBV7-9
J gene: TRBJ1-6
clone size: NA
D gene: NA

CDR3 DNA: TGTGCCAGCAGCTCACAGGGGGCAGCTTGGGGCTACACCTTC
CDR3 protein: CASSSQGAAWGYTF
V gene: TRBV7-9
J gene: TRBJ1-2
clone size: NA
D gene: TRBD1

CDR3 DNA: TGCAGCGTTTGGGGGGGGCGGGAGACCCAGTACTTC
CDR3 protein: CSVWGGRETQYF
V gene: TRBV29-1
J gene: TRBJ2-5
clone size: NA
D gene: NA

CDR3 DNA: TGCGCCAGCAGCCAATATCGTCCAACTAGCGGGAGCACAGATACGCAGTATTTT
CDR3 protein: CASSQYRPTSGSTDTQYF
V gene: TRBV4-3
J gene: TRBJ2-3
clone size: NA
D gene: TRBD2

CDR3 DNA: TGTGCCAGCAGCTCCGGGGGGGGCCTTACCTACGAGCAGTACTTC
CDR3 protein: CASSSGGGLTYEQYF
V gene: TRBV11-2
J gene: TRBJ2-7
clone size: NA
D gene: TRBD2

CDR3 DNA: TGCAGCGTTGACGCTTCAACCCTGTTTAGCACAGATACGCAGTATTTT
CDR3 protein: CSVDASTLFSTDTQYF
V gene: TRBV29-1
J gene: TRBJ2-3
clone size: NA
D gene: NA

CDR3 DNA: TGTGCCAGCAGCCCTAGCGGGGGGGAAGAGACCCAGTACTTC
CDR3 protein: CASSPSGGEETQYF
V gene: TRBV5-4
J gene: TRBJ2-5
clone size: NA
D gene: TRBD2

CDR3 DNA: TGTGCCAGCTCACCCTGGACGGGATCTGCCGATACGCAGTATTTT
CDR3 protein: CASSPWTGSADTQYF
V gene: TRBV18
J gene: TRBJ2-3
clone size: few
D gene: NA

CDR3 DNA: TGTGCCAGTAGTCAAGCGGGGGGCTACAATGAGCAGTTCTTC
CDR3 protein: CASSQAGGYNEQFF
V gene: TRBV19
J gene: TRBJ2-1
clone size: NA
D gene: TRBD2

CDR3 DNA: TGTGCCAGCAGGGGGGCTGGGGCTGAAGCTTTCTTT
CDR3 protein: CASRGAGAEAFF
V gene: TRBV7-9
J gene: TRBJ1-1
clone size: NA
D gene: NA

CDR3 DNA: TGCGCCAGCAGCCGGAACACAGCGGGGGGACAAGAGACCCAGTACTTC
CDR3 protein: CASSRNTAGGQETQYF
V gene: TRBV4-1
J gene: TRBJ2-5
clone size: once
D gene: TRBD2

CDR3 DNA: TGTGCCAGCAGCTTAGACCTTGGGGAAGAGCAGTACTTC
CDR3 protein: CASSLDLGEEQYF
V gene: TRBV7-8
J gene: TRBJ2-7
clone size: NA
D gene: NA

CDR3 DNA: TGCAGCGCCGATTCTGCGGGAAACACCATATATTTT
CDR3 protein: CSADSAGNTIYF
V gene: TRBV29-1
J gene: TRBJ1-3
clone size: NA
D gene: NA